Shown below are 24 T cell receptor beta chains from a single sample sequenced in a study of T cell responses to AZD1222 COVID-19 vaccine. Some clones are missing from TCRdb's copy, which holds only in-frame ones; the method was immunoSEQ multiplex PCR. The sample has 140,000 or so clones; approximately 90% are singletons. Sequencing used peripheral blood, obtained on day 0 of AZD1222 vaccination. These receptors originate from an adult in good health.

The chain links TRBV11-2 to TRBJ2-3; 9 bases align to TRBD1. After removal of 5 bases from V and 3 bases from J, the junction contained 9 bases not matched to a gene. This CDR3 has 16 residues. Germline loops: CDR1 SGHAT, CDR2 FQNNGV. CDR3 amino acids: CASSAQTGGNTDTQYF. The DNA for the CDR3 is TGTGCCAGCAGCGCTCAAACAGGGGGCAATACAGATACGCAGTATTTT.

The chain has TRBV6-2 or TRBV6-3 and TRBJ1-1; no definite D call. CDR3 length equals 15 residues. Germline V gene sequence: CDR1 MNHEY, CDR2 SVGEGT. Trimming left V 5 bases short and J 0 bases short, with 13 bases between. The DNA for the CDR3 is TGTGCCAGCAGTAACAACCGGGCTGTGAACACTGAAGCTTTCTTT. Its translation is CASSNNRAVNTEAFF.

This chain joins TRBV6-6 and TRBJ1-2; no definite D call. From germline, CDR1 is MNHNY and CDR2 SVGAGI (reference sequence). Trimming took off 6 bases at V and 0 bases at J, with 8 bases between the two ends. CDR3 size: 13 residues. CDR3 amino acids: CASRGTANYGYTF. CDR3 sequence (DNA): TGTGCCAGCAGGGGCACCGCTAACTATGGCTACACCTTC.

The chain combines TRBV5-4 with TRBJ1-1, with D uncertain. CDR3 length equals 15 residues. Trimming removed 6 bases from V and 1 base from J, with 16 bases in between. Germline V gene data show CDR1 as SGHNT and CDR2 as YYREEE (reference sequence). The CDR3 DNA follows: TGTGCCAGCATCCAACGAGGACTCAAGAACACTGAAGCTTTCTTT. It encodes CASIQRGLKNTEAFF.

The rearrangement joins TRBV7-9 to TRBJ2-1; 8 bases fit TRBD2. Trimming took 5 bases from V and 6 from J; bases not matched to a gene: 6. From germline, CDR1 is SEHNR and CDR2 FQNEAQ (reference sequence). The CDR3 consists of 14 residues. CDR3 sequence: CASSPGTRGNEQFF. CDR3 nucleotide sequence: TGTGCCAGCAGCCCCGGGACTAGAGGCAATGAGCAGTTCTTC. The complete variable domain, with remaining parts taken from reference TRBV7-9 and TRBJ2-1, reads DTGVSQNPRHKITKRGQNVTFRCDPISEHNRLYWYRQTLGQGPEFLTYFQNEAQLEKSRLLSDRFSAERPKGSFSTLEIQRTEQGDSAMYLCASSPGTRGNEQFFGPGTRLTVL.

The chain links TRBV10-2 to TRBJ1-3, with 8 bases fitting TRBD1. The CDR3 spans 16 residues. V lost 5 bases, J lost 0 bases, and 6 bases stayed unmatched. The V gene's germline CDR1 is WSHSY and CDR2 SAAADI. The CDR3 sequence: CASSTDRVHSGNTIYF. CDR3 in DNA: TGCGCCAGCAGTACGGACAGGGTCCACTCTGGAAACACCATATATTTT.

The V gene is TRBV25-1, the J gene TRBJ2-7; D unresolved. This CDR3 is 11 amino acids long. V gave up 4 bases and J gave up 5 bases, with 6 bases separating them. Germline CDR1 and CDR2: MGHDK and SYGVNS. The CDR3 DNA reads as TGTGCCAGCAGTGTTATGAACGAGCAGTACTTC. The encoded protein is CASSVMNEQYF.

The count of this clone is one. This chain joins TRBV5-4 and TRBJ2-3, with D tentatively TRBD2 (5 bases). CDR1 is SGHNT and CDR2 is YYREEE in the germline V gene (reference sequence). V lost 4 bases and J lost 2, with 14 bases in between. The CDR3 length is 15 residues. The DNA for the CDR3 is TGTGCCAGCAGCCCCGGGGTAGCTTCCACAGATACGCAGTATTTT. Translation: CASSPGVASTDTQYF.

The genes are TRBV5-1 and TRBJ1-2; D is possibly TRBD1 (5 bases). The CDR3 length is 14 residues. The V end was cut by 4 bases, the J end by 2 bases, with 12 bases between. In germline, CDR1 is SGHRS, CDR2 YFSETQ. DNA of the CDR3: TGCGCCAGCAGCCAGGACACCTCAAACTATGGCTACACCTTC. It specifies CASSQDTSNYGYTF.

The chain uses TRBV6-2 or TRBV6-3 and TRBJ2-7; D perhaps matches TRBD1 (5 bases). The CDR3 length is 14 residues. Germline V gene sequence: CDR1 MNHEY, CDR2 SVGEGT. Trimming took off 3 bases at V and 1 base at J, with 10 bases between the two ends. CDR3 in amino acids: CASSYNRISYEQYF. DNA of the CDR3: TGTGCCAGCAGTTATAACAGGATATCCTACGAGCAGTACTTC.

The CDR3 nucleotides are TGTGCCATCAGGGCGGGAGGAGGGGTAGATACGCAGTATTTT. This codes for CAIRAGGGVDTQYF. This chain uses TRBV10-3 with TRBJ2-3, with 8 bases matching TRBD2. The germline CDR1 and CDR2 sequences are ENHRY and SYGVKD. J was trimmed by 5 bases and V by 6 bases; bases with no gene match: 7. The CDR3 has 14 amino acids.

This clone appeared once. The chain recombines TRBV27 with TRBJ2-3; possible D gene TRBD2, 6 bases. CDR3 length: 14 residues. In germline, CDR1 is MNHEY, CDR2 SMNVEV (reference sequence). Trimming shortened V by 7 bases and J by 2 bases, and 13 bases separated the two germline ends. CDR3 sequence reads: CASTSSGVTDTQYF. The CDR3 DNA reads TGTGCCAGCACTTCATCGGGGGTCACAGATACGCAGTATTTT.

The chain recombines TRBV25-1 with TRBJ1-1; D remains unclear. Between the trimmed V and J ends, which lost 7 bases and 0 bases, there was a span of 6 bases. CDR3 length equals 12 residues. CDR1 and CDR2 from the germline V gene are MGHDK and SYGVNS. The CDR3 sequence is CASNSMNTEAFF. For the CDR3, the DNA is TGTGCCAGCAATTCCATGAACACTGAAGCTTTCTTT.

In nucleotides, the CDR3 is TGTGCCAGCAGCCCACCCTTCCGCTATGGCGGGGAGCTGTTTTTT. Translated: CASSPPFRYGGELFF. This chain connects TRBV7-9 to TRBJ2-2; D is uncertain. Trimming took 5 bases from V and 7 from J, leaving 17 bases between them. The CDR3 has 15 residues. Per germline, CDR1 SEHNR and CDR2 FQNEAQ (reference sequence).

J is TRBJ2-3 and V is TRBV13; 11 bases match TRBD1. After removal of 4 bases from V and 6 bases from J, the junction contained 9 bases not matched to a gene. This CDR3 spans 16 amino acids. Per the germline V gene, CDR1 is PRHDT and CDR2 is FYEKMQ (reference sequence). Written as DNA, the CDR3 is TGTGCCAGCAGCTCAACCGGGACAGGGGGAGTTGATACGCAGTATTTT. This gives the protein CASSSTGTGGVDTQYF. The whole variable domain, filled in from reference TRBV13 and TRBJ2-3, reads AAGVIQSPRHLIKEKRETATLKCYPIPRHDTVYWYQQGPGQDPQFLISFYEKMQSDKGSIPDRFSAQQFSDYHSELNMSSLELGDSALYFCASSSTGTGGVDTQYFGPGTRLTVL.

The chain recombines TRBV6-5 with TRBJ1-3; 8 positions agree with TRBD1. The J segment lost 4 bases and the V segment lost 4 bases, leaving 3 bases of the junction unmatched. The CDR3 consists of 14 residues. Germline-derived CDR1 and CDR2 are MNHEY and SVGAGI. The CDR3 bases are TGTGCCAGCAGTTCTTGGGACAGGGGAAACACCATATATTTT. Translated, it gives CASSSWDRGNTIYF.

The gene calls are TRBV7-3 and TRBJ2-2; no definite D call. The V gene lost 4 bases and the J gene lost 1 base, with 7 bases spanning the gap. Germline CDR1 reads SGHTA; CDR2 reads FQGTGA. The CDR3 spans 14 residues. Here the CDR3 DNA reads TGTGCCAGCAGCTCCACAGTGAACACCGGGGAGCTGTTTTTT. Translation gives CASSSTVNTGELFF.

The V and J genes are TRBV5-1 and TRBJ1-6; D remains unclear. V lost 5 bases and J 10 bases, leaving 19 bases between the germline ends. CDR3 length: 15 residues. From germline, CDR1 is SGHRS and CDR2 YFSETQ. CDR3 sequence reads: CASRGRDSFGSPLHF. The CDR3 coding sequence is TGCGCCAGCAGGGGCCGAGACTCTTTTGGGTCACCCCTCCACTTT.

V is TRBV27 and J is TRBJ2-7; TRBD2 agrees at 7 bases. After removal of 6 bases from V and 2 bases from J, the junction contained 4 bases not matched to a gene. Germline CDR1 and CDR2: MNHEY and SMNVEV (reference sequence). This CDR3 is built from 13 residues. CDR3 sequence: CASRRTSTYEQYF. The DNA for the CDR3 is TGTGCCAGCAGGCGGACTAGTACCTACGAGCAGTACTTC.

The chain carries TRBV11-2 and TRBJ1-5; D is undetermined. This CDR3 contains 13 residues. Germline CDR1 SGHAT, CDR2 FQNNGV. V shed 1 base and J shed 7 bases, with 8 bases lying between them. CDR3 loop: CASSLGLEQPQHF. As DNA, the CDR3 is TGTGCCAGCAGCTTAGGACTGGAACAGCCCCAGCATTTT.

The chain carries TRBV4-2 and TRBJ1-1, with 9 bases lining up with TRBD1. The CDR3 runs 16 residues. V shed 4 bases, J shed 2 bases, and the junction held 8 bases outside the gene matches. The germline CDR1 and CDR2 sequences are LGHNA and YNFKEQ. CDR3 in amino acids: CASSRGDRELNTEAFF. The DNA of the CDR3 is TGTGCCAGCAGCCGAGGGGACAGGGAGCTAAACACTGAAGCTTTCTTT.

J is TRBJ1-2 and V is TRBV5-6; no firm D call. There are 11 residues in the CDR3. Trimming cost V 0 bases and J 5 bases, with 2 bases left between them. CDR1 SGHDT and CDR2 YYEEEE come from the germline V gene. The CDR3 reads CASSLGYGYTF. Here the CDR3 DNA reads TGTGCCAGCAGCTTGGGATATGGCTACACCTTC.

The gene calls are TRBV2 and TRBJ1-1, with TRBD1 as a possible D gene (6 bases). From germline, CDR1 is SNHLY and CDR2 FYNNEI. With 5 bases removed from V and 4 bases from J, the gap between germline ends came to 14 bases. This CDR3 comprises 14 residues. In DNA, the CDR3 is TGTGCCAGCAGTCTTCAACCGGGGGCCACTGAAGCTTTCTTT. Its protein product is CASSLQPGATEAFF.

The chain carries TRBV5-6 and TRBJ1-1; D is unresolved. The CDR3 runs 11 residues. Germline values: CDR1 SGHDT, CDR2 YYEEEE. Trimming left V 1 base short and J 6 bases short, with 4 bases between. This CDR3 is CASSLLSEAFF. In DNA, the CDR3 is TGTGCCAGCAGCTTGTTGTCTGAAGCTTTCTTT.